These 25 T cell receptor beta chains share one sample of origin, sequenced in a study of TIL therapy for anti-PD-1-resistant metastatic lung cancer. The libraries were made with immunoSEQ v3. The assay was immunoSEQ multiplex PCR, and TCRdb's table has in-frame clones only and misses some. The sample includes under 65,000 clones, approximately 78% of them seen just once. Time point specified: pre-treatment sample, taken before nivolumab and TIL therapy. The source was blood, collected at baseline. The source is a person aged 30 to 80 with non-small cell lung cancer.

The chain uses TRBV9 and TRBJ2-4; 7 bases map to TRBD1. Germline loops: CDR1 SGDLS, CDR2 YYNGEE. CDR3 length: 16 residues. The V gene end was trimmed by 0 bases and the J gene end by 7 bases; junction bases not matched to a gene: 10. This CDR3 is CASSVGPGGSVNIQYF. The CDR3 nucleotides are TGTGCCAGCAGCGTAGGCCCAGGGGGTAGCGTTAACATTCAGTACTTC.

CDR3 sequence (DNA): TGTGCCAGCAGCCAAGATCTGTTGACAGAAGCCAAAAACATTCAGTACTTC. Protein product: CASSQDLLTEAKNIQYF. This chain links TRBV4-2 with TRBJ2-4, with D possibly being TRBD1 (5 bases). The germline gives CDR1 LGHNA, CDR2 YNFKEQ. V was shortened by 0 bases and J by 0 bases, with 12 bases between the two germline ends. The CDR3 covers 17 residues.

The chain recombines TRBV6-5 with TRBJ2-2; D not resolved. This CDR3 is built from 14 residues. The V gene's germline CDR1 is MNHEY and CDR2 SVGAGI. Trimming removed 4 bases at V and 6 bases at J, with 12 bases between. The CDR3 region has the DNA TGTGCCAGCAGTTCCCAACTAAATCCCGGGGAGCTGTTTTTT. It codes for CASSSQLNPGELFF.

This clone was detected only a few times. The V and J genes are TRBV6-5 and TRBJ1-2; D perhaps matches TRBD1 (6 bases). Germline loops: CDR1 MNHEY, CDR2 SVGAGI. This CDR3 is built from 16 residues. V gave up 0 bases and J gave up 0 bases, with 11 bases separating them. The CDR3 region is CASSYSTGGSNYGYTF. Here the CDR3 DNA reads TGTGCCAGCAGTTACTCGACGGGGGGCTCTAACTATGGCTACACCTTC.

This clone was counted only a few times. A read error may produce the germline difference seen at one junction end. The J gene is TRBJ2-3, the V gene TRBV5-4; 7 nucleotides align to TRBD1. Germline lookup yields CDR1 SGHNT and CDR2 YYREEE (reference sequence). This CDR3 has 15 amino acids. CDR3 in DNA: TGTGCCCCCGGCCCTCGGGAAGTTGGGACAGTTACGCAGTATTTT. Translated, it gives CAPGPREVGTVTQYF.

The rearrangement joins TRBV2 to TRBJ2-7; TRBD1 aligns across 7 bases. Germline CDR1 is SNHLY and CDR2 is FYNNEI. The CDR3 has 12 residues. V was clipped by 10 bases and J by 6 bases; unmatched bases: 9. This CDR3 reads CAIGQVGSEQYF. In DNA form, the CDR3 reads TGTGCCATCGGACAGGTGGGCTCCGAGCAGTACTTC.

The V and J genes are TRBV7-2 and TRBJ1-6, with 8 nucleotides matching TRBD1. J was trimmed by 4 bases and V by 6 bases; bases with no gene match: 5. Germline CDR1 is SGHTA and CDR2 is FQGNSA. The CDR3 consists of 15 residues. Here the CDR3 DNA reads TGTGCCAGCAGGGACAGGGCGACGTATAATTCACCCCTCCACTTT. Translated: CASRDRATYNSPLHF.

The rearrangement uses TRBV19 and TRBJ2-7; 9 nucleotides agree with TRBD1. V shed 5 bases, J shed 5 bases, and the junction held 10 bases outside the gene matches. This CDR3 contains 15 residues. The germline gives CDR1 LNHDA, CDR2 SQIVND (reference sequence). CDR3 sequence (DNA): TGTGCCAGTAGTTCACCCGGGACAGGGCTTAACGAGCAGTACTTC. It is translated as CASSSPGTGLNEQYF.

The sample holds one count of this clone. This sequence joins TRBV19 and TRBJ2-6; perhaps TRBD1 as D (6 bases). This CDR3 is 15 amino acids long. The germline V gene has CDR1 LNHDA and CDR2 SQIVND (reference sequence). V gave up 5 bases and J gave up 2 bases, with 10 bases separating them. Here the CDR3 reads CASSSRTAGANVLTF. Here the CDR3 DNA reads TGTGCCAGTAGTTCCCGGACAGCTGGGGCCAACGTCCTGACTTTC.

The V gene is TRBV5-6, the J gene TRBJ2-5; 8 nucleotides match TRBD2. CDR3 length equals 17 residues. Per the germline V gene, CDR1 is SGHDT and CDR2 is YYEEEE. V lost 2 bases to trimming and J lost 1 base; unmatched junction nucleotides: 10. Here the CDR3 reads CASSLSAGGAVQETQYF. The DNA for the CDR3 is TGTGCCAGCAGCTTATCGGCCGGGGGGGCCGTCCAAGAGACCCAGTACTTC. Full variable domain (outside the CDR3, taken from reference TRBV5-6 and TRBJ2-5): DAGVTQSPTHLIKTRGQQVTLRCSPKSGHDTVSWYQQALGQGPQFIFQYYEEEERQRGNFPDRFSGHQFPNYSSELNVNALLLGDSALYLCASSLSAGGAVQETQYFGPGTRLLVL.

Only a few counts were recorded for this clone. The rearrangement joins TRBV9 to TRBJ2-2; D might be TRBD2 (6 bases). V dropped 3 bases and J dropped 4 bases, with 10 bases sitting between them. This CDR3 has 14 amino acids. Germline CDR1 reads SGDLS; CDR2 reads YYNGEE. CDR3 DNA sequence: TGTGCCAGCAGCGCCGCGGGACTCACCGGGGAGCTGTTTTTT. This translates into CASSAAGLTGELFF.

This clone was detected a few times. CDR3 in amino acids: CASSLGGPNQPQHF. CDR3 sequence (DNA): TGTGCCAGCAGCCTAGGGGGGCCCAATCAGCCCCAGCATTTT. The V call is TRBV28, the J call TRBJ1-5; a possible D gene is TRBD1 (6 bases). The CDR3 is made up of 14 amino acids. Looked up from germline, CDR1 is MDHEN and CDR2 is SYDVKM. Trimming pared 6 bases from V and 3 bases from J, leaving 12 bases between.

The chain employs TRBV7-3 and TRBJ1-2; a weak D match, TRBD1 (6 bases). This CDR3 has 13 residues. From germline, CDR1 is SGHTA and CDR2 FQGTGA. V lost 1 base, J lost 10 bases, and 13 bases lay in between. Here the CDR3 reads CASSLNAGDYYTF. The CDR3 DNA is TGTGCCAGCAGCTTAAATGCAGGGGATTACTACACCTTC. The variable domain in full, completed from reference TRBV7-3 and TRBJ1-2, reads GAGVSQTPSNKVTEKGKYVELRCDPISGHTALYWYRQSLGQGPEFLIYFQGTGAADDSGLPNDRFFAVRPEGSVSTLKIQRTERGDSAVYLCASSLNAGDYYTFGSGTRLTVV.

The chain links TRBV28 to TRBJ1-5, with 9 bases aligning to TRBD1. J gave up 1 base and V 7 bases, and 11 bases lay outside the gene matches. The germline CDR1 and CDR2 sequences are MDHEN and SYDVKM. This CDR3 comprises 17 residues. The CDR3 loop reads CASNPDRGDRSNQPQHF. Here the CDR3 DNA reads TGTGCCAGCAACCCGGACAGGGGAGATAGGAGCAATCAGCCCCAGCATTTT.

This rearrangement joins TRBV5-6 to TRBJ1-3; 7 nucleotides match TRBD1. From germline, CDR1 is SGHDT and CDR2 YYEEEE. Trimming took 6 bases from V and 5 from J; bases not matched to a gene: 5. This CDR3 region has 13 residues. The CDR3 nucleotides read TGTGCCAGCACCCGGGGACAGCGAAACACCATATATTTT. The encoded protein is CASTRGQRNTIYF.

The chain uses TRBV28 and TRBJ2-3; no clear D gene. CDR3 length: 14 residues. Trimming pared 3 bases from V and 0 bases from J, leaving 7 bases between. Per the germline V gene, CDR1 is MDHEN and CDR2 is SYDVKM. The CDR3 loop is CASSFDVSTDTQYF. CDR3 nucleotides: TGTGCCAGCAGTTTTGACGTTAGCACAGATACGCAGTATTTT.

The chain has TRBV5-4 and TRBJ2-1; weak D call: TRBD2 (5 bases). The V gene lost 3 bases and the J gene lost 5 bases, with 12 bases spanning the gap. The CDR3 length is 14 residues. CDR1 SGHNT and CDR2 YYREEE come from the germline V gene (reference sequence). The CDR3 is CASSYRGTDNEQFF. For the CDR3, the DNA is TGTGCCAGCAGCTACCGGGGTACCGACAATGAGCAGTTCTTC.

The rearrangement joins TRBV5-1 to TRBJ2-7; no definite D call. The CDR3 has 14 residues. CDR1 and CDR2 from the germline V gene are SGHRS and YFSETQ. V was clipped by 5 bases and J by 3 bases, with 15 bases between them. The CDR3 region is CASRPEPLYYEQYF. The CDR3 DNA follows: TGCGCCAGCAGGCCCGAACCTCTTTACTACGAGCAGTACTTC.

This sequence joins TRBV2 and TRBJ2-3, with D perhaps TRBD1 or TRBD2 (5 bases each). The germline CDR1 and CDR2 sequences are SNHLY and FYNNEI. V shed 4 bases and J shed 1 base, with 6 bases lying between them. The CDR3 is 13 amino acids. CDR3 residues: CASSGDRTDTQYF. The CDR3 DNA follows: TGTGCCAGCAGTGGGGACCGCACAGATACGCAGTATTTT.

In this sample, this clone turned up once. This chain uses TRBV6-2 or TRBV6-3 with TRBJ2-3; D not certain. The CDR3 consists of 14 residues. V gave up 2 bases and J gave up 4 bases, with 10 bases separating them. The V gene's germline CDR1 is MNHEY and CDR2 SVGEGT. The CDR3 bases are TGTGCCAGCAGTTACACACAAAACCCAGATACGCAGTATTTT. Amino acids: CASSYTQNPDTQYF.

For this clone: Other DNA sequences in this specimen translate into the identical CDR3. This chain connects TRBV27 to TRBJ1-1, with D hard to call. The germline V and J ends were trimmed by 2 bases and 1 base, with 5 bases remaining between them. Germline CDR1 MNHEY, CDR2 SMNVEV (reference sequence). The CDR3 length is 13 residues. The CDR3: CASSLGGNTEAFF. The CDR3 DNA reads TGTGCCAGCAGTTTAGGCGGGAACACTGAAGCTTTCTTT.

The chain joins TRBV5-1 to TRBJ2-1, with TRBD1 as a possible D gene (5 bases). The CDR3 totals 16 residues. The V gene's germline CDR1 is SGHRS and CDR2 YFSETQ. Between the trimmed V and J ends, which lost 6 bases and 2 bases, there was a span of 18 bases. The CDR3 loop reads CASTQVPGIPYNEQFF. As DNA, the CDR3 is TGCGCCAGCACTCAGGTGCCAGGGATCCCCTACAATGAGCAGTTCTTC.

The chain recombines TRBV3-1 (or the pseudogene TRBV3-2) with TRBJ2-5, with a tentative D call TRBD1 (5 bases). Trimming took off 4 bases at V and 5 bases at J, with 20 bases between the two ends. Germline CDR1 LGHDT, CDR2 YNNKEL (reference sequence). This CDR3 is built from 16 residues. The chain's CDR3 is CASSLPFTINRETQYF. CDR3 bases: TGTGCCAGCAGCCTACCATTTACAATAAACAGGGAGACCCAGTACTTC.

This chain uses TRBV28 with TRBJ2-2; D uncertain. The V end was cut by 3 bases, the J end by 0 bases, with 8 bases between. Germline V gene data show CDR1 as MDHEN and CDR2 as SYDVKM. There are 15 residues in the CDR3. As DNA, the CDR3 is TGTGCCAGCAGTTTCATGACACCGAACACCGGGGAGCTGTTTTTT. Its translation is CASSFMTPNTGELFF.

The rearrangement uses TRBV7-3 and TRBJ2-3, with 7 positions matching TRBD2. Germline CDR1 SGHTA, CDR2 FQGTGA. The CDR3 is 16 residues long. J lost 1 base, V lost 2 bases, and 6 bases had no gene match. This CDR3 is CASSLRRSGGTDTQYF. In DNA, the CDR3 is TGTGCCAGCAGCTTACGGCGGAGCGGGGGCACAGATACGCAGTATTTT.